A selection of T cell receptor beta chains follows, all from one sample in a study of OX40 agonist ivuxolimab in advanced cancers. Only in-frame clones appear in the TCRdb table, and some are missing; sequencing was by immunoSEQ multiplex PCR. Of approximately 77,000 clones listed, about 90% are singletons. The source material was CD4+ or CD8+ T cells sorted from blood, sampled in a trial of the OX40 agonist ivuxolimab. These receptors originate from an adult with an advanced solid tumor such as melanoma, head and neck, liver or kidney cancer. Both conserved end residues are part of each CDR3.

J,V,CDR3
TRBJ2-7,TRBV7-9,CASSLGLSYEQYF
TRBJ2-7,TRBV5-4,CASSLGGGDKYEQYF
TRBJ1-1,TRBV6-6,CASSLGDTEAFF
TRBJ2-3,TRBV30,CAWEREGPGTQYF
TRBJ2-3,TRBV11-3,CASSVGPGLAGNTDTQYF
TRBJ1-1,TRBV14,CASSQELGQGVRAFF
TRBJ2-5,TRBV25-1,CASSDLITYQETQYF
TRBJ2-2,TRBV29-1,CSVTGVGGGTGELFF
TRBJ1-2,TRBV4-2,CASSNQGGWDYGYTF
TRBJ1-1,TRBV6-5,CASSSWTEAFF
TRBJ2-2,TRBV10-3,CAINSGSPGELFF
TRBJ1-2,TRBV25-1,CASSDTGHYGHTF
TRBJ2-3,TRBV7-2,CASSNPSTDTQYF
TRBJ2-5,TRBV6-1,CASSGRDIYQETQYF
TRBJ1-2,TRBV7-8,CASSPTGVYGYTF
TRBJ1-2,TRBV30,CAWYRDRPNYGYTF
TRBJ1-3,TRBV5-1,CASSLSQGTGNTIYF
TRBJ2-7,TRBV11-1,CASRKYLRDNRYEQYF
TRBJ2-1,TRBV7-2,CASSLGLVSYNEQFF
TRBJ1-4,TRBV2,CASTPLGINEKLFF
TRBJ2-1,TRBV28,CASRGRGYNEQFF
TRBJ1-2,TRBV9,CASSVHTRPTTYGYTF
TRBJ2-5,TRBV7-3,CASSSDRGSETQYF
TRBJ1-5,TRBV6-1,CASSEAQVSSAQHF
-,TRBV6-5,CASSPNRADNEQYF
TRBJ1-1,TRBV5-4,CASSIKQGTTEAFF
TRBJ1-4,TRBV18,CASSPSQGGQDEKLFF
TRBJ1-1,TRBV19,CASGRGRDTEAFF
TRBJ2-2,TRBV27,CASSPWTGFTGELFF
TRBJ1-2,TRBV7-2,CASSPPGGSNYGYTF
TRBJ2-1,TRBV7-6,CASSLARNSYNEQFF
TRBJ1-2,TRBV6-1,CASSPDGNYGYTF
TRBJ2-3,TRBV5-4,CASSLEGGSSTDTQYF
TRBJ2-1,TRBV7-9,CASRPADAEQFF
TRBJ1-2,TRBV19,CASSDRDPGVYGYTF
TRBJ1-1,TRBV11-3,CASSFEIRGVAFF
TRBJ2-1,TRBV15,CATSRDRNNEQFF
TRBJ1-4,TRBV11-3,CASSQLTGGNEKLFF
TRBJ1-2,TRBV11-1,CASSTGPGQTNGYTF
TRBJ1-1,TRBV4-3,CASSQEGALNTEAFF
TRBJ1-1,TRBV5-8,CASSSGVRYTEAFF
TRBJ2-1,TRBV19,CASSRDRELGNEQFF
TRBJ1-2,TRBV6-6,CAVQDLTSGYGYTF
TRBJ2-1,TRBV7-2,CASSLYPSGRGNEQFF
TRBJ2-5,TRBV11-3,CASSSTPPGVQETQYF
TRBJ1-1,TRBV19,CASSISRGRNTEAFF